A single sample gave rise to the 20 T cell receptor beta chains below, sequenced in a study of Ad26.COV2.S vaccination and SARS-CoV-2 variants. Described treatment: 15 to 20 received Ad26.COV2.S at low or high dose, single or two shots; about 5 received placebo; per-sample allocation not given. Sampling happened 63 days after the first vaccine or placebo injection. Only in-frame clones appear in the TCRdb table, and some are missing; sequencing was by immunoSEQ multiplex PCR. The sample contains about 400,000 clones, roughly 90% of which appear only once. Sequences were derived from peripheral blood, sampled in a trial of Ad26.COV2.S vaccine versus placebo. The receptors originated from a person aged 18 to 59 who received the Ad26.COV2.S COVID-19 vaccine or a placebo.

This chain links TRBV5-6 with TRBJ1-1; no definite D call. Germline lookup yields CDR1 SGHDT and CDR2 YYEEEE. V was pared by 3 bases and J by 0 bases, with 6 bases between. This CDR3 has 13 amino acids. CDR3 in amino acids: CASSYEVNTEAFF. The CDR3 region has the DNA TGTGCCAGCAGCTATGAGGTGAACACTGAAGCTTTCTTT.

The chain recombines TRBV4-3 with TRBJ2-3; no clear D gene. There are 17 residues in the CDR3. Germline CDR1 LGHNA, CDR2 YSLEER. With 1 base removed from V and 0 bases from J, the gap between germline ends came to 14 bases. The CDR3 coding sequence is TGCGCCAGCAGCCAAGTACCCAGTCCTCCCAGCACAGATACGCAGTATTTT. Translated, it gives CASSQVPSPPSTDTQYF.

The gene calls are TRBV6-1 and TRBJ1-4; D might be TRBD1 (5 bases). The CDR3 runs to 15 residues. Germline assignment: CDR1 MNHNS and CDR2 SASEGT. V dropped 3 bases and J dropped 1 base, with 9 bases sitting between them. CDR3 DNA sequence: TGTGCCAGCAGTGAGGAGGGACGAACTAATGAAAAACTGTTTTTT. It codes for CASSEEGRTNEKLFF.

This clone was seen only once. The CDR3: CASRGGLGNQPQHF. The CDR3 coding sequence is TGTGCCAGTAGAGGGGGGCTCGGCAATCAGCCCCAGCATTTT. This chain joins TRBV19 and TRBJ1-5, with D perhaps TRBD1 (6 bases). The CDR3 contains 14 residues. CDR1 and CDR2 (germline): LNHDA, SQIVND (reference sequence). V dropped 6 bases and J dropped 2 bases, with 11 bases sitting between them.

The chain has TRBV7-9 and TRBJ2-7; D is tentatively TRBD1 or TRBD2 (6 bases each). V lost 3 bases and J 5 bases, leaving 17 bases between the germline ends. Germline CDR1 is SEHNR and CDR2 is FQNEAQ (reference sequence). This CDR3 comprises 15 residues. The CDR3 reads CASSLGTGGLDEQYF. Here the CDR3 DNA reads TGTGCCAGCAGCTTGGGAACTGGGGGGCTAGACGAGCAGTACTTC.

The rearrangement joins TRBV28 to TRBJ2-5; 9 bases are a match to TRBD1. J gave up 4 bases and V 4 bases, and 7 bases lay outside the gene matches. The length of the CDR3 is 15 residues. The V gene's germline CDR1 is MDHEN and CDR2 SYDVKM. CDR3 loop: CASSSRTGARETQYF. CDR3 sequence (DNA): TGTGCCAGCAGTTCGCGGACAGGGGCCAGAGAGACCCAGTACTTC.

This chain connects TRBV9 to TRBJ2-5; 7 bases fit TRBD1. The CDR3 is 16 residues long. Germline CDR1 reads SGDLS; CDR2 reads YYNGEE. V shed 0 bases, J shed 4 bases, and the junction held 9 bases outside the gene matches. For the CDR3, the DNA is TGTGCCAGCAGCGTAGTAGGAGACAGGGTGAGAGAGACCCAGTACTTC. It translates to CASSVVGDRVRETQYF.

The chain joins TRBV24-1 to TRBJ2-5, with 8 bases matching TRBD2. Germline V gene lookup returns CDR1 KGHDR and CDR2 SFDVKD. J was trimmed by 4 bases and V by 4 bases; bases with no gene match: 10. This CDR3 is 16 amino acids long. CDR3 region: CATSDPTGGGIETQYF. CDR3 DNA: TGTGCCACCAGTGACCCCACCGGGGGGGGAATAGAGACCCAGTACTTC.

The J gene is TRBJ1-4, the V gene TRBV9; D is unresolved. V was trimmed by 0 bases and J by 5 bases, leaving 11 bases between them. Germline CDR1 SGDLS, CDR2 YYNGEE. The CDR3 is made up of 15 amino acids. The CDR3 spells CASSVAPGPNEKLFF. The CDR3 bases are TGTGCCAGCAGCGTAGCCCCGGGTCCAAATGAAAAACTGTTTTTT.

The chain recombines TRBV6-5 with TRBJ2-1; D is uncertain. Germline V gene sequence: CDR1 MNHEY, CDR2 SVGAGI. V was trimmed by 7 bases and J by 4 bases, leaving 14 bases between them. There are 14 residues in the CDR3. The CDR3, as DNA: TGTGCCAGCAAATTCCTAGACCATTACAATGAGCAGTTCTTC. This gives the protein CASKFLDHYNEQFF.

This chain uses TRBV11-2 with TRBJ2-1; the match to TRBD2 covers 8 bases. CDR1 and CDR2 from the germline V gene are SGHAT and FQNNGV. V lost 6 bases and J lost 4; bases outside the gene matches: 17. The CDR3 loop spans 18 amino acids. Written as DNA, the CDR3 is TGTGCCAGCAGTTTGAGACGGACCGGGACTAGTTCTTACAATGAGCAGTTCTTC. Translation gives CASSLRRTGTSSYNEQFF.

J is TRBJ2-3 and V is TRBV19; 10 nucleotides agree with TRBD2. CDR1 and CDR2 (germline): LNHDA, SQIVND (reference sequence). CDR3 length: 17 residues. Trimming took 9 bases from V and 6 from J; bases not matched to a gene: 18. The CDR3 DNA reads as TGTGCCAGCACCTCGTGGGAGCGGGGGGGTAGAGCCGATACGCAGTATTTT. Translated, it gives CASTSWERGGRADTQYF.

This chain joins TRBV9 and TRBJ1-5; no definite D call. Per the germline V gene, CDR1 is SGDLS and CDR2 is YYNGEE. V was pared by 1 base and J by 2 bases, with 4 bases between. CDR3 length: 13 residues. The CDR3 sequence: CASSVSGNQPQHF. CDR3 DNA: TGTGCCAGCAGCGTAAGTGGCAATCAGCCCCAGCATTTT.

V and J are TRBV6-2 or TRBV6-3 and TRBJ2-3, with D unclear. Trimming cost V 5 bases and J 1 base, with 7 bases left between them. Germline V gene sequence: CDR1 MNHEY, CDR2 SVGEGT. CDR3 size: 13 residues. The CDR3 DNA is TGTGCCAGCAGTAACCTAGGCACAGATACGCAGTATTTT. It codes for CASSNLGTDTQYF.

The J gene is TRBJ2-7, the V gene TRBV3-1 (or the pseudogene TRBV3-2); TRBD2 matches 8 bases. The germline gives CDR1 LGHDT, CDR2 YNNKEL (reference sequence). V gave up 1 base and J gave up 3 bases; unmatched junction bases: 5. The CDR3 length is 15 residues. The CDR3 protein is CASSQGGSGNYEQYF. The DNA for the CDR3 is TGTGCCAGCAGCCAAGGTGGTAGCGGGAACTACGAGCAGTACTTC.

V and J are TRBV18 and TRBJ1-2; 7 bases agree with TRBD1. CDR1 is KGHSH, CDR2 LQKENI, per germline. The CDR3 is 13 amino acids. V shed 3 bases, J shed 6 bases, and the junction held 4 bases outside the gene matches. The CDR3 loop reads CASSPRTGDGYTF. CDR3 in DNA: TGTGCCAGCTCACCGCGCACAGGGGATGGCTACACCTTC.

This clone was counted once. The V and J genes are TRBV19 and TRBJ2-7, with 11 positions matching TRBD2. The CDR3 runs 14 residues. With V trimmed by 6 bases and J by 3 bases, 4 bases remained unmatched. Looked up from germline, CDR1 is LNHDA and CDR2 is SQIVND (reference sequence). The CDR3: CASRPTSGGYEQYF. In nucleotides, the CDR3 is TGTGCCAGTAGGCCAACTAGCGGGGGCTACGAGCAGTACTTC.

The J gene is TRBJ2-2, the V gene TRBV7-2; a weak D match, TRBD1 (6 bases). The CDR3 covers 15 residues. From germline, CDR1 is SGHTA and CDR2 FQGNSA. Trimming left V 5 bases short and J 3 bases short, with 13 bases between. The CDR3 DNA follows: TGTGCCAGCAGCCCCTGGGACAAATACACCGGGGAGCTGTTTTTT. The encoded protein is CASSPWDKYTGELFF.

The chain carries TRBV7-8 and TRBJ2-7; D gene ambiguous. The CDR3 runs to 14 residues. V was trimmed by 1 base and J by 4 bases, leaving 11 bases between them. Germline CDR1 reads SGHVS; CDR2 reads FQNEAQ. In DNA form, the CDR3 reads TGTGCCAGCAGCTTAGAGTTTGGGCAGTACGAGCAGTACTTC. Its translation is CASSLEFGQYEQYF.

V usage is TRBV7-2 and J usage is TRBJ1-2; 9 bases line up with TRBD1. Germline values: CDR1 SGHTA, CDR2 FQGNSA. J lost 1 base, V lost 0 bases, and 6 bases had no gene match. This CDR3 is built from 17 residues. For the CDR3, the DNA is TGTGCCAGCAGCTTAGCGTCTGGGACAGGGATTAACTATGGCTACACCTTC. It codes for CASSLASGTGINYGYTF.